A selection of T cell receptor beta chains follows, all from one sample in a study of T cell responses to AZD1222 COVID-19 vaccine. Sequenced by immunoSEQ multiplex PCR; TCRdb stores in-frame clones only, minus some. This sample has about 130,000 clones; 80% to 90% occur once, and the top ten carry about 10%. Specimen: peripheral blood, collected on day 0 of AZD1222 vaccination. Every receptor here comes from an adult in good health. The CDR3 runs from the conserved cysteine through the conserved F or W. The D gene is left open where the match is weak. Only some rows state a clone size, as once, few, many or a class for expanded clones.

D gene	V gene	clone size	J gene	CDR3 DNA	CDR3 protein
TRBD1	TRBV10-3	-	TRBJ1-1	TGTGCCATGGGGACAGGGGGTACTGAAGCTTTCTTT	CAMGTGGTEAFF
TRBD1	TRBV5-1	-	TRBJ2-1	TGCGCCAGCAGCTCTGGGACAGCCAGAGAGCAGTTCTTC	CASSSGTAREQFF
-	TRBV4-1	-	TRBJ2-7	TGCGCCAGCAGCCAGGAGAAGAGATACGAGCAGTACTTC	CASSQEKRYEQYF
-	TRBV19	-	TRBJ1-1	TGTGCCAGTAGTTTGGGTATCGCTGAAGCTTTCTTT	CASSLGIAEAFF
TRBD1	TRBV24-1	-	TRBJ1-5	TGTGCCACCAGTGATAACAGGGGACTCAATCAGCCCCAGCATTTT	CATSDNRGLNQPQHF
-	TRBV4-2	-	TRBJ2-7	TGTGCCAGCAGCCAAGAGGTGGGGGGCCTGGGGGAGCAGTACTTC	CASSQEVGGLGEQYF
-	TRBV19	-	TRBJ2-7	TGTGCCAGTAGTATAGGTGGCGGTCTCGTTGGTTACGAGCAGTACTTC	CASSIGGGLVGYEQYF
-	TRBV2	-	TRBJ1-2	TGTGCCAGCAGTAACCTCTTGGGGGGCGGATATGGCTACACCTTC	CASSNLLGGGYGYTF
TRBD1	TRBV7-9	once	TRBJ1-2	TGTGCCAGCAGCTCGGGACAGGGGAGTTACTATGGCTACACCTTC	CASSSGQGSYYGYTF
TRBD2	TRBV7-8	-	TRBJ2-5	TGTGCCAGCAGCCCCGCGGCGGGGGGTCCGGAGACCCAGTACTTC	CASSPAAGGPETQYF
TRBD2	TRBV4-2	few	TRBJ2-3	TGTGCCAGCAGCCAAGAACCCGGGACTAGCGGGAGACCTGATACGCAGTATTTT	CASSQEPGTSGRPDTQYF
-	TRBV7-2	-	TRBJ2-3	TGTGCCAGCAGCGTCCTCGGGGGCGGCAGGACAGATACGCAGTATTTT	CASSVLGGGRTDTQYF
TRBD2	TRBV3-1/TRBV3-2	-	TRBJ2-1	TGTGCCAGCAGCCAAGATCAACTAGCGGCCAACAATGAGCAGTTCTTC	CASSQDQLAANNEQFF
-	TRBV6-6	once	TRBJ2-7	TGTGCCAGCAGCGGGGGACAGTTCTACGAGCAGTACTTC	CASSGGQFYEQYF
-	TRBV7-2	few	TRBJ2-3	TGTGCCAGCAGCCCCCGACAGGGAGGAGACACAGATACGCAGTATTTT	CASSPRQGGDTDTQYF
-	TRBV6-1	-	TRBJ2-1	TGTGCCAGCAGTGAAGGGTGGGGGCTAGGGAATGAGCAGTTCTTC	CASSEGWGLGNEQFF
-	TRBV29-1	-	TRBJ2-6	TGCAGCGTTTACTTCAGACCGACCGCCCAGGCTGGGGCCAACGTCCTGACTTTC	CSVYFRPTAQAGANVLTF
TRBD2	TRBV3-1/TRBV3-2	once	TRBJ2-3	TGTGCCAGCAGCCTAGCGGGGGGCACAGATACGCAGTATTTT	CASSLAGGTDTQYF
-	TRBV5-8	-	TRBJ2-1	TGTGCCAGCAGCCCTAGCCGCACCAGCGATGAGCAGTTCTTC	CASSPSRTSDEQFF
-	TRBV5-1	-	TRBJ1-4	TGCGCCAGCAGCTTGGGGGGCTTGGAAAAACTGTTTTTT	CASSLGGLEKLFF
-	TRBV29-1	-	TRBJ2-1	TGCAGCGTGTTACGACGGTCTCTAATTGGCAATGAGCAGTTCTTC	CSVLRRSLIGNEQFF
-	TRBV6-1	-	TRBJ1-5	TGTGCCAGCAGTGAAGAAGTTAACGGGGCTTATAGCAATCAGCCCCAGCATTTT	CASSEEVNGAYSNQPQHF
TRBD1	TRBV28	-	TRBJ2-7	TGTGCCAGCAGTTCAGGACAGGGGGAGCCTAGCGAGCAGTACTTC	CASSSGQGEPSEQYF
TRBD1	TRBV5-1	-	TRBJ1-5	TGCGCCAGCAGCCTCGGGACAGGGGGGGCCCAGCCCCAGCATTTT	CASSLGTGGAQPQHF
TRBD2	TRBV27	once	TRBJ2-5	TGTGCCAGCAGCCCCTCCGGGACTAGAGAGACCCAGTACTTC	CASSPSGTRETQYF
-	TRBV5-4	-	TRBJ2-1	TGTGCCAGCAGCTTGCCTGCCAATGAGCAGTTCTTC	CASSLPANEQFF
-	TRBV11-2	-	TRBJ1-1	TGTGCCAGCAGCTCAAAGGGGGTTGAAGCTTTCTTT	CASSSKGVEAFF
-	TRBV19	-	TRBJ2-7	TGTGCCAGTAGTAACCTATACGAGCAGTACTTC	CASSNLYEQYF
TRBD2	TRBV5-1	-	TRBJ2-1	TGCGCCAGCAGCTTGGGTAGCGGGGGTTACAATGAGCAGTTCTTC	CASSLGSGGYNEQFF
-	TRBV29-1	-	TRBJ1-2	TGCAGCGTTCCGGACGGAGGTCTGAGCTACACCTTC	CSVPDGGLSYTF
-	TRBV4-3	-	TRBJ2-5	TGCGCCAGCAGCCAACTCAGCGCAGGGTCATCTAGGACCCAGTACTTC	CASSQLSAGSSRTQYF
-	TRBV7-9	-	TRBJ1-3	TGTGCCAGCAGCTCCTCTGGGGCTGGAAACACCATATATTTT	CASSSSGAGNTIYF